The present T cell receptor (beta chain) was sequenced within a study of shared clonotypes between healthy human individuals (dated by TCRdb to the early 2020s). For context, the study as a whole: Three men and two women, aged 18 to 49 years, made up the cohort. Libraries were prepared and TCR repertoires were sequenced by different laboratories using diverse techniques, in order to increase sequencing depth and limit assay-specific biases. Blood TCR repertoires of four to six healthy adults were deeply sequenced to estimate repertoire size and the extent of clonotype sharing between individuals. For each donor, three plates each were used for CD4 naive and CD4 memory, two plates were used for CD8 naive, and one plate was used for CD8 memory. Each donor's leukapheresis produced roughly between roughly 0.85 and 9.5 billion PBMCs.

To note about this clone: It lacks a known antigen. Per-base qualities were not stored, and no clone one base away is much larger.

TCR CDR3 regions were amplified from genomic DNA by multiplex PCR using the deep immunoSEQ assay. Genomic DNA extracted from each cell subset was distributed evenly over all wells of several immunoSEQ 96-well plates, and each plate served as one replicate. For sorted subsets, around 200 ng genomic DNA, equal to tens of thousands of T cell genomes, was loaded into each replicate PCR. The purified libraries were quantified using a Qubit 3.0 fluorometer, sized with a Bioanalyzer 2100, and then quantified again using the KAPA Library Quantification kit. Each immunoSEQ 96-well plate was sequenced on its own single-read 150-cycle Illumina NextSeq 550 flow cell. The paper's data handling went like this. Because only junctional sequences without quality scores were contained in the immunoSEQ output, filtering matching that applied to full-length reads could not be performed. To assign V/J genes and CDR3, sequences were annotated against IMGT germline references using PyIR, a Python wrapper for IgBLAST v1.9. Reads were removed for weak V/J assignments (E-value above 1e-6), missing CDR3, stop codons, out-of-frame junctions, or ambiguous translated residues. V3J clonotypes were defined as sequences sharing the same inferred V gene, J gene, and CDR3 amino acid sequence. To compute the percentage overlap between repertoires, the number of shared unique clonotypes was divided by the size of the smaller repertoire. Three approaches were used to assess repertoire richness: RTK rarefaction, the Chao1 estimator, and Recon v2.1 estimates of unobserved clonotypes. For all TCRbeta clonotypes obtained by the gDNA method from a few donors, generation probabilities were computed with OLGA. This immuneACCESS table, as held by TCRdb, lists in-frame sequences with V and J called but not all clones. Of the missing ones, under half trace to an unresolved V gene in checked studies; the others have no known cause. V, J and clone size are taken as reported in that table, and D and trimming were inferred from the DNA itself. This sample is represented by under 850,000 clones; 55% to 75% of them were singletons. The ten largest clones capture around 1.7% of the sample.

Study-wide findings and limitations: Clonotypes shared by all four sorted-subset donors showed higher generation probabilities than non-shared clonotypes. Rarefaction of sorted-subset datasets indicated incomplete sequencing despite the large sequencing depth. Pairwise subsampling led to the expectation that sequencing depth would affect the degree of clonotype sharing among donors. When four donors were compared, the shared fraction of clonotypes was 5% to 6.5% for naive CD4, about 4% for naive CD8, 2.3% for memory CD4, and roughly 0.4% for memory CD8. Because the study included a small number of donors, the genetic and exposure-history diversity represented was limited. Naive subsets generally had larger estimated clonotype richness than memory subsets. Sampling was restricted to blood, and TCR repertoires in tissue are likely to differ from TCR repertoires in blood.

Ends trimmed: V by 9 bases, J by 5 bases; bases unmatched to a gene: 10. There are 14 amino acids in the CDR3, from cysteine to phenylalanine inclusive. This entry keeps only the CDR3 DNA: 42 bases, framed from base 1. CDR1 SNHLY and CDR2 FYNNEI were looked up in the germline V gene. Healthy HIV-negative adults with no recently reported acute infections or vaccinations were included as donors. Every donor was a Caucasian adult living in Nashville, Tennessee, USA. CD4+ T cells were enriched by magnetic negative selection, after which naive cells were positively selected on CD45RA and the negative fraction was taken as the memory subset. Blood was collected by leukapheresis, and PBMCs were isolated by Ficoll-Histopaque density gradient centrifugation and then cryopreserved in liquid nitrogen vapor phase. Purity and quantity of every magnetically sorted T cell population were checked by analytical flow cytometry. From each sorted fraction, genomic DNA was isolated and quantified by UV absorbance on a Nanodrop 2000c.

The specimen was memory CD4+ T cells sorted from blood. The sample's cell subset or site label is to be understood as: CD45RA-negative fraction. The receptor's source is a woman in her 30s in good health. Here the chain combines TRBV2 and TRBJ2-1; TRBD2 matches 7 bases in the middle. The nucleotide sequence is given as TGTGCCAGTGGAGCGGGACTACAAAACAATGAGCAGTTCTTC. This yields the protein CASGAGLQNNEQFF.